This passage covers 26 T cell receptor beta chains from one sample sequenced in a study of cytomegalovirus exposure and HLA in healthy donors. The PCR ran on 60 Vbeta and 13 Jbeta primers. Assay used: immunoSEQ multiplex PCR; TCRdb lists only in-frame clones, some missing. The sample has 75,000 to 100,000 clones, more than 60% seen once. The sequenced material came from PBMCs. Receptor source: a man aged 55 to 70 in good health and CMV-seropositive.

The chain uses TRBV11-2 and TRBJ2-5, with D tentatively TRBD1 (6 bases). V gave up 5 bases and J gave up 5 bases, with 15 bases separating them. CDR3 length equals 14 residues. Per the germline V gene, CDR1 is SGHAT and CDR2 is FQNNGV. The CDR3 DNA sequence: TGTGCCAGCAGCCCTCACAGGGTACACGAGACCCAGTACTTC. Residues: CASSPHRVHETQYF.

The chain employs TRBV7-9 and TRBJ1-6; TRBD1 might be the D (5 bases). CDR1 is SEHNR and CDR2 is FQNEAQ in the germline V gene (reference sequence). The CDR3 is 15 residues long. V lost 4 bases to trimming and J lost 10 bases, with 17 bases between them. DNA of the CDR3: TGTGCCAGCAGCTACGGCGGCAGGGAAAACTCACCCCTCCACTTT. Amino acid sequence: CASSYGGRENSPLHF.

The chain employs TRBV2 and TRBJ2-1, with a possible D match to TRBD1 (7 bases). The V gene's germline CDR1 is SNHLY and CDR2 FYNNEI. The CDR3 contains 16 residues. V was clipped by 8 bases and J by 2 bases, with 19 bases between them. The CDR3 reads CASLDRAVAAYNEQFF. For the CDR3, the DNA is TGTGCCAGCCTTGACAGGGCGGTAGCGGCCTACAATGAGCAGTTCTTC.

V gene TRBV5-1 combines with J gene TRBJ2-7; D perhaps matches TRBD1 (7 bases). Germline CDR1 reads SGHRS; CDR2 reads YFSETQ. The CDR3 is 16 residues long. V gave up 2 bases and J gave up 0 bases, with 15 bases separating them. CDR3 bases: TGCGCCAGCAGCTTAGGCGGGACAGCTACCTCCTACGAGCAGTACTTC. As protein: CASSLGGTATSYEQYF.

The chain recombines TRBV6-1 with TRBJ2-3; 7 positions match TRBD2. CDR1 is MNHNS, CDR2 SASEGT, per germline. V was clipped by 4 bases and J by 1 base; unmatched bases: 8. The CDR3 loop spans 16 amino acids. The CDR3 reads CASSGRSGAGTDTQYF. CDR3 nucleotides: TGTGCCAGCAGTGGGCGAAGCGGGGCAGGCACAGATACGCAGTATTTT.

The chain couples TRBV10-1 to TRBJ2-4; TRBD1 agrees at 8 bases. The CDR3 spans 18 residues. In germline, CDR1 is WNHNN, CDR2 SYGVQD (reference sequence). V was clipped by 6 bases and J by 0 bases; unmatched bases: 13. In DNA, the CDR3 is TGCGCCAGCAGATCAGGGGGCGGCTACGTAATAGCCAAAAACATTCAGTACTTC. It codes for CASRSGGGYVIAKNIQYF.

This clone appeared many times. The chain joins TRBV19 to TRBJ1-1; a possible D gene is TRBD1 (5 bases). The germline V gene has CDR1 LNHDA and CDR2 SQIVND (reference sequence). Between the trimmed V and J ends, which lost 4 bases and 0 bases, there was a span of 15 bases. The CDR3 length is 16 residues. The CDR3 coding sequence is TGTGCCAGTAGTAGGGAGCGAGGAGGGGTGAACACTGAAGCTTTCTTT. This encodes CASSRERGGVNTEAFF.

A note on this clone: One end of the junction is discordant with germline, which a read error may explain. J is TRBJ2-2 and V is TRBV5-6; the D gene is possibly TRBD2 (5 bases). This CDR3 contains 16 residues. In germline, CDR1 is SGHDT, CDR2 YYEEEE. Here the CDR3 reads CASSLALRAKTGELFF. For the CDR3, the DNA is TGTGCCAGCAGCTTGGCCTTGCGGGCGAAAACCGGGGAGCTGTTTTTT.

The chain recombines TRBV7-8 with TRBJ1-2; weak D call: TRBD1 (5 bases). This CDR3 comprises 13 residues. The V end was cut by 1 base, the J end by 8 bases, with 11 bases between. Germline CDR1 and CDR2: SGHVS and FQNEAQ. CDR3 sequence reads: CASSLGPGGGYTF. CDR3 bases: TGTGCCAGCAGCTTAGGTCCGGGGGGAGGCTACACCTTC.

V usage is TRBV6-5 and J usage is TRBJ1-2; no clear D. Germline loops: CDR1 MNHEY, CDR2 SVGAGI. V lost 2 bases and J 5 bases, leaving 15 bases between the germline ends. This CDR3 region has 15 residues. The CDR3 sequence: CASSYVRMGRYGYTF. CDR3 DNA sequence: TGTGCCAGCAGTTACGTTAGGATGGGCAGATATGGCTACACCTTC.

The gene calls are TRBV7-2 and TRBJ2-5, with 9 bases identical to TRBD2. Per germline, CDR1 SGHTA and CDR2 FQGNSA. This CDR3 has 15 residues. J gave up 1 base and V 3 bases, and 3 bases lay outside the gene matches. The CDR3 region is CASSFQTSGQETQYF. As DNA, the CDR3 is TGTGCCAGCAGCTTTCAGACTAGCGGCCAAGAGACCCAGTACTTC.

The rearrangement uses TRBV13 and TRBJ2-7, with a weak D call TRBD2 (6 bases). Germline-derived CDR1 and CDR2 are PRHDT and FYEKMQ (reference sequence). The CDR3 totals 14 residues. Deletions cut 6 bases from V and 2 bases from J, with 14 bases between. The CDR3 protein is CASRSSGLPYEQYF. CDR3 nucleotides: TGTGCCAGCAGAAGCAGCGGGTTGCCCTACGAGCAGTACTTC. Full variable domain (remainder filled in from reference TRBV13 and TRBJ2-7): AAGVIQSPRHLIKEKRETATLKCYPIPRHDTVYWYQQGPGQDPQFLISFYEKMQSDKGSIPDRFSAQQFSDYHSELNMSSLELGDSALYFCASRSSGLPYEQYFGPGTRLTVT.

This clone came up a few times. The chain carries TRBV5-1 and TRBJ1-5; TRBD1 might be the D (5 bases). The CDR3 extends over 15 amino acids. The germline gives CDR1 SGHRS, CDR2 YFSETQ. The V end was cut by 0 bases, the J end by 1 base, with 8 bases between. The CDR3 protein is CASSLASGSNQPQHF. DNA for the CDR3: TGCGCCAGCAGCTTGGCCTCAGGGAGCAATCAGCCCCAGCATTTT.

CDR3 residues: CACSAGGEKLFF. The CDR3 nucleotides are TGTGCCTGTTCAGCGGGAGGGGAAAAACTGTTTTTT. The chain combines TRBV30 with TRBJ1-4; D gene uncertain. V lost 6 bases, J lost 8 bases, and 13 bases lay in between. This CDR3 comprises 12 residues. Germline V gene sequence: CDR1 GTSNPN, CDR2 SVGIG (reference sequence).

The chain combines TRBV7-6 with TRBJ2-5; 7 bases fit TRBD1. This CDR3 spans 14 amino acids. CDR1 and CDR2 from the germline V gene are SGHVS and FNYEAQ. V trimming: 1 base; J trimming: 4 bases; junction bases outside the gene matches: 3. CDR3 region: CASSLGGTVETQYF. The CDR3 DNA is TGTGCCAGCAGCTTAGGGGGGACAGTAGAGACCCAGTACTTC.

V is TRBV27 and J is TRBJ1-1; the match to TRBD1 covers 7 bases. This CDR3 spans 12 amino acids. J was trimmed by 4 bases and V by 6 bases; bases with no gene match: 2. Germline V gene lookup returns CDR1 MNHEY and CDR2 SMNVEV (reference sequence). This chain's CDR3 is CASRGQATEAFF. Here the CDR3 DNA reads TGTGCCAGCAGAGGACAGGCCACTGAAGCTTTCTTT.

The chain uses TRBV2 and TRBJ2-7; 12 nucleotides align to TRBD1. V was clipped by 6 bases and J by 6 bases; unmatched bases: 3. CDR3 length: 13 residues. The germline V gene encodes CDR1 SNHLY and CDR2 FYNNEI. CDR3 sequence reads: CASRGQGAGEQYF. CDR3 nucleotide sequence: TGTGCCAGCAGGGGACAGGGGGCGGGCGAGCAGTACTTC.

The rearrangement uses TRBV6-5 and TRBJ2-3; 7 positions agree with TRBD1. The CDR3 sequence is 15 residues long. J gave up 5 bases and V 0 bases, and 5 bases lay outside the gene matches. CDR1 is MNHEY and CDR2 is SVGAGI in the germline V gene. This CDR3 reads CASSYSTGRVDTQYF. The DNA for the CDR3 is TGTGCCAGCAGTTACTCGACAGGGCGGGTAGATACGCAGTATTTT.

The V call is TRBV18, the J call TRBJ2-3; the match to TRBD2 covers 13 bases. This CDR3 has 17 residues. Germline V lookup: CDR1 KGHSH, CDR2 LQKENI. Unmatched junction bases numbered 5, after V lost 3 bases and J lost 2 bases. CDR3 coding DNA: TGTGCCAGCTCACCGCGACTAGCGGGGGGACTCACAGATACGCAGTATTTT. Its protein is CASSPRLAGGLTDTQYF.

In this sample, this clone turned up once. The V call is TRBV7-3, the J call TRBJ2-5; TRBD2 matches at 13 bases. This CDR3 spans 16 amino acids. Per germline, CDR1 SGHTA and CDR2 FQGTGA. V was pared by 5 bases and J by 2 bases, with 5 bases of the junction left unmatched. CDR3 loop: CASSLGLAGDQETQYF. The DNA for the CDR3 is TGTGCCAGCAGCCTCGGACTAGCGGGGGATCAAGAGACCCAGTACTTC.

The chain uses TRBV7-9 and TRBJ2-7, with no clear D. The germline V gene has CDR1 SEHNR and CDR2 FQNEAQ (reference sequence). V was pared by 4 bases and J by 2 bases, with 9 bases between. The CDR3 runs 13 residues. The CDR3 loop is CASSSALTYEQYF. For the CDR3, the DNA is TGTGCCAGCAGCTCCGCCCTAACCTACGAGCAGTACTTC. Together with reference TRBV7-9 and TRBJ2-7, the CDR3 gives the full variable domain: DTGVSQNPRHKITKRGQNVTFRCDPISEHNRLYWYRQTLGQGPEFLTYFQNEAQLEKSRLLSDRFSAERPKGSFSTLEIQRTEQGDSAMYLCASSSALTYEQYFGPGTRLTVT.

V and J are TRBV19 and TRBJ1-2, with D perhaps matching TRBD1 (5 bases). The CDR3 extends over 15 amino acids. CDR1 LNHDA and CDR2 SQIVND come from the germline V gene (reference sequence). Trimming took 9 bases from V and 7 from J, leaving 24 bases between them. CDR3 in DNA: TGTGCCAGCACCAGTGTCGCGGCAGGGTCGCGTGGCTACACCTTC. Its translation: CASTSVAAGSRGYTF.

The chain is built from TRBV5-4 and TRBJ2-5, with 11 bases fitting TRBD1. Germline values: CDR1 SGHNT, CDR2 YYREEE (reference sequence). The CDR3 extends over 15 amino acids. V shed 4 bases, J shed 5 bases, and the junction held 7 bases outside the gene matches. CDR3: CASSKDRGRDETQYF. CDR3 DNA: TGTGCCAGCAGCAAGGACAGGGGGCGCGACGAGACCCAGTACTTC.

This rearrangement joins TRBV6-1 to TRBJ2-7, with D tentatively TRBD1 (6 bases). V was clipped by 1 base and J by 7 bases, with 8 bases between them. From germline, CDR1 is MNHNS and CDR2 SASEGT. The CDR3 is made up of 12 amino acids. The CDR3 loop reads CASSEVQGEQYF. CDR3 in DNA: TGTGCCAGCAGTGAAGTCCAGGGGGAGCAGTACTTC.

The rearrangement uses TRBV28 and TRBJ2-5, with D unclear. In germline, CDR1 is MDHEN, CDR2 SYDVKM. V lost 5 bases, J lost 7 bases, and 17 bases lay in between. The CDR3 is 14 amino acids. This CDR3 is CASSLGLASGTQYF. The DNA of the CDR3 is TGTGCCAGCAGTCTCGGTTTGGCCTCAGGGACCCAGTACTTC.

This chain joins TRBV18 and TRBJ1-2; D gene uncertain. V gave up 1 base and J gave up 6 bases, with 9 bases separating them. CDR1 KGHSH and CDR2 LQKENI come from the germline V gene. This CDR3 spans 13 amino acids. The DNA for the CDR3 is TGTGCCAGCTCACCACTGACGGGTGATGGCTACACCTTC. Translation gives CASSPLTGDGYTF.